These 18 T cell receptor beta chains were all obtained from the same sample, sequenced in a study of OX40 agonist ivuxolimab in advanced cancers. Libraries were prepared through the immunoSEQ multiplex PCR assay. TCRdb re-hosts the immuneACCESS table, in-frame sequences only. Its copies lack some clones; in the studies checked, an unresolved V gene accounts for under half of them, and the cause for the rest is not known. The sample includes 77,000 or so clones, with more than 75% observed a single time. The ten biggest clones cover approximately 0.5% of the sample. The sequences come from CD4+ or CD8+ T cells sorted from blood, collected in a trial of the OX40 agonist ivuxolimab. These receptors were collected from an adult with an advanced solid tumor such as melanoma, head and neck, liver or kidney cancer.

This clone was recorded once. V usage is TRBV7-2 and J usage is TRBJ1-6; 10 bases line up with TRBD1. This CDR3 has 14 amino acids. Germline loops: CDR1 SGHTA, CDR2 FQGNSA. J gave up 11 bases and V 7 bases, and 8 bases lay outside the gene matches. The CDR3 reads CASTGQGGLPPLHF. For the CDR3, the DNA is TGTGCCAGCACCGGACAGGGGGGCCTTCCACCCCTCCACTTT.

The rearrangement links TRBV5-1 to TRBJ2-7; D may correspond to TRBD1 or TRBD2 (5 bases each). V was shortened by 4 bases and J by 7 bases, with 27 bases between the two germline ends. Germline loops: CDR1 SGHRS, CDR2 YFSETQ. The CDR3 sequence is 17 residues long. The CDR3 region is CASSPRTGTSAGGEQYF. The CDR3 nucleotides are TGCGCCAGCAGCCCCCGTACCGGGACCTCGGCCGGTGGGGAGCAGTACTTC. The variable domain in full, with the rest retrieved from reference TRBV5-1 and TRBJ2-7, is KAGVTQTPRYLIKTRGQQVTLSCSPISGHRSVSWYQQTPGQGLQFLFEYFSETQRNKGNFPGRFSGRQFSNSRSEMNVSTLELGDSALYLCASSPRTGTSAGGEQYFGPGTRLTVT.

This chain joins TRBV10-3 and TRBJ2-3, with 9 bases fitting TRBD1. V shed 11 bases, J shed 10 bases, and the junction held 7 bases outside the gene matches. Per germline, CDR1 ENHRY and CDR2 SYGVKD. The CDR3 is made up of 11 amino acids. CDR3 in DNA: TGTGCCTCGGGACAGGGTAGTGCGCAGTATTTT. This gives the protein CASGQGSAQYF.

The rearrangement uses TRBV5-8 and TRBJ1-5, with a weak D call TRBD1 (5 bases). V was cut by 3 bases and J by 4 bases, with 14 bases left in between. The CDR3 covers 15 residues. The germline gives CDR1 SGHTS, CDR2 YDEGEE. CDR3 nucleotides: TGTGCCAGCAGCTCCGGCCAATGGGGGAATCAGCCCCAGCATTTT. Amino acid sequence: CASSSGQWGNQPQHF.

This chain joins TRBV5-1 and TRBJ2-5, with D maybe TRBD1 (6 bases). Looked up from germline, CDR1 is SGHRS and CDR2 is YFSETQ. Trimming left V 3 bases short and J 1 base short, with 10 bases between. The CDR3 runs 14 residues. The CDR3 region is CASSYQGTQETQYF. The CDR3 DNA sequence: TGCGCCAGCAGCTATCAGGGGACCCAAGAGACCCAGTACTTC.

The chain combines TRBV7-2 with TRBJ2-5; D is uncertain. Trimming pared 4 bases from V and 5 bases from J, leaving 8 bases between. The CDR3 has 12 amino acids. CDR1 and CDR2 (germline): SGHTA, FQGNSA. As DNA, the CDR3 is TGTGCCAGCAGCTCCACGCTGGAGACCCAGTACTTC. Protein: CASSSTLETQYF.

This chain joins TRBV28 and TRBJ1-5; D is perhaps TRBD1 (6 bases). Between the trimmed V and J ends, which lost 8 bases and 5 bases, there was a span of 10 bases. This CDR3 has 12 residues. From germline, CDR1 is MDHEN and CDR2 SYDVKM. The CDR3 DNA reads TGTGCCAGCCGGAGGGGGGATCAGCCCCAGCATTTT. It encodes CASRRGDQPQHF.

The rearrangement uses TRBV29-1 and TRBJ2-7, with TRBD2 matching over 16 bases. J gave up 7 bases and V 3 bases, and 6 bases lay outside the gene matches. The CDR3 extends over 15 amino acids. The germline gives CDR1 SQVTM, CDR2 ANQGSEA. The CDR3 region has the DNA TGCAGCGTTGACGTTGGGACTAGCGGGAGGGGTGAGCAGTACTTC. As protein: CSVDVGTSGRGEQYF.

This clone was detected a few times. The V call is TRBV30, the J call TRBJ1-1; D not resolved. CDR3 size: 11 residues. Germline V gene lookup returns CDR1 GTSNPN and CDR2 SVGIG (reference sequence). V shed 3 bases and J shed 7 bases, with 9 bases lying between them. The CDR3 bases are TGTGCCTGGAGCCTTTTAAGTGAAGCTTTCTTT. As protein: CAWSLLSEAFF.

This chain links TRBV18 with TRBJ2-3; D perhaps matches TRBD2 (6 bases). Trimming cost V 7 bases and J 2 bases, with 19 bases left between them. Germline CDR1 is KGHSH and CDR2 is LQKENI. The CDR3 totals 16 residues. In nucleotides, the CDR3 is TGTGCCAGCTTACCGGCGGGACGGATAAACACAGATACGCAGTATTTT. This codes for CASLPAGRINTDTQYF.

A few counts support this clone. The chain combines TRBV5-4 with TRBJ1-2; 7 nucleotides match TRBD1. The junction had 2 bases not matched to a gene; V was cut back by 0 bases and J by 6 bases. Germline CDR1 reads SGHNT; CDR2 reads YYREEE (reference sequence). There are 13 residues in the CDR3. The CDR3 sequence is CASSLEQGDGYTF. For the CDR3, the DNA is TGTGCCAGCAGCTTGGAGCAGGGGGATGGCTACACCTTC.

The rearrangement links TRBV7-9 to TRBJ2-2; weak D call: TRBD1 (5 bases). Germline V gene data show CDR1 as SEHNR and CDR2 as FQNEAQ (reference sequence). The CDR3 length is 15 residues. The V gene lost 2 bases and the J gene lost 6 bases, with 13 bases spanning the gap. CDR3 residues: CASSLSTDPPGELFF. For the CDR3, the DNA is TGTGCCAGCAGCTTATCGACAGACCCTCCCGGGGAGCTGTTTTTT.

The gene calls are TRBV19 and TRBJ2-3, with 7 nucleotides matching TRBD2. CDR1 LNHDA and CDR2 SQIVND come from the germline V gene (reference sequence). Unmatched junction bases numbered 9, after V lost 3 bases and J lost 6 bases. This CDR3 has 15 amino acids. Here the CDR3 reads CASSISTGGFDTQYF. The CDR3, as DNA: TGTGCCAGTAGTATCTCAACGGGAGGTTTCGATACGCAGTATTTT.

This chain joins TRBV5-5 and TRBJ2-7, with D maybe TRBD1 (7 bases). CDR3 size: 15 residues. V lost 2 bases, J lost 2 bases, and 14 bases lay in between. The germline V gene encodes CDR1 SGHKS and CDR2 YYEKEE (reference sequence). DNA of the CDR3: TGTGCCAGCAGCTTCAGGCCAGGGGGGCCCTACGAGCAGTACTTC. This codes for CASSFRPGGPYEQYF.

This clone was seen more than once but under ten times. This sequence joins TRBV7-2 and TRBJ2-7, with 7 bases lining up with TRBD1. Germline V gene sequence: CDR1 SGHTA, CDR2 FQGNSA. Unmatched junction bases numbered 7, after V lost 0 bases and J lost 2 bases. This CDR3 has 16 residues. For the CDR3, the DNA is TGTGCCAGCAGCTTAGCCTTGTCGACAGGGACCTACGAGCAGTACTTC. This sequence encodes CASSLALSTGTYEQYF.

CDR3 bases: TGTGCCAGCAGGGGGGACAGACACTACGAGCAGTACTTC. This translates into CASRGDRHYEQYF. The gene calls are TRBV5-5 and TRBJ2-7; 7 bases map to TRBD1. From germline, CDR1 is SGHKS and CDR2 YYEKEE (reference sequence). Losses at the gene ends were 5 bases for V and 3 bases for J; bases not matched to a gene: 5. The CDR3 extends over 13 amino acids.

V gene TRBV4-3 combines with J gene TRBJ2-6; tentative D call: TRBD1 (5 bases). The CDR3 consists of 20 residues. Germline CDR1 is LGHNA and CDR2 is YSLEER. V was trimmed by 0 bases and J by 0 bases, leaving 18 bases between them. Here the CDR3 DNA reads TGCGCCAGCAGCCAAGAGATGGCAAGGGGTCCGTTCTCTGGGGCCAACGTCCTGACTTTC. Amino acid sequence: CASSQEMARGPFSGANVLTF.

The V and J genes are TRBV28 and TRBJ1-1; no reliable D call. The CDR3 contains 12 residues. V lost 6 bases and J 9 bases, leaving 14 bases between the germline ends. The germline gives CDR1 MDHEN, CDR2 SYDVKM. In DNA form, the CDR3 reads TGTGCCAGCAGGTCCCGTTCGTGGAAAGCTTTCTTT. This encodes CASRSRSWKAFF.